This T cell receptor beta chain comes out of a study of T-cell reconstitution after alpha-beta-depleted transplantation in children. Study-wide findings and caveats: Approximately two months post-transplant, alpha-beta T cells reportedly originated from several hundred expanded graft clones. High day-60 TCRbeta diversity in some patients came from surviving recipient T cells and thymic progenitors. Among T cells one year after transplant, newly produced cells accounted for most counts and diversity.

This clonotype was recorded at least ten times. Its matching antigen is unknown. Germline V lookup: CDR1 MNHEY, CDR2 SVGEGT. V was clipped by 5 bases and J by 6 bases, with 10 bases between them. The CDR3 loop spans 12 amino acids. Preparing the TCRbeta library involved the use of unique molecular identifiers. From the PCR reads, TCRdb called clonotypes with MiXCR, one entry per CDR3 protein. The sample holds over 450,000 distinct CDR3 sequences, about 10% seen once. This clonotype was sampled from a child aged 2 to 10 with inherited bone marrow failure, due to receive a stem cell transplant. The gene calls are TRBV6-2 or TRBV6-3 and TRBJ1-2; D is undetermined. Sequenced here: PBMCs, sampled before TCRalphabeta/CD19-depleted stem cell transplant. The CDR3 bases are TGTGCCAGCAGTAGCGTCGGCCATGGCTACACCTTC. Its protein is CASSSVGHGYTF.